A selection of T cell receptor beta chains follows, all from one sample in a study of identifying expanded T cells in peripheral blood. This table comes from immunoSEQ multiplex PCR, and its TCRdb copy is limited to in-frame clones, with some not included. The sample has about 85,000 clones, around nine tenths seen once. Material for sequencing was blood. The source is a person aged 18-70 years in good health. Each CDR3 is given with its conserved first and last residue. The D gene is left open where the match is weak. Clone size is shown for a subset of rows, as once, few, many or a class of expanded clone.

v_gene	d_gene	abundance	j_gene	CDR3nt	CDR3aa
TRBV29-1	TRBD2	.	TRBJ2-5	TGCAGCGTAGGAGCTAGCGGGGGTGGGGAGACCCAGTACTTC	CSVGASGGGETQYF
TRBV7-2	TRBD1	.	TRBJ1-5	TGTGCCAGCAGCCGCGGGACAGGGGGCAATCAGCCCCAGCATTTT	CASSRGTGGNQPQHF
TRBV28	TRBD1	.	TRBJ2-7	TGTGCCAGCAGTGACACAGGGGGCGGGATGTCCTACGAGCAGTACTTC	CASSDTGGGMSYEQYF
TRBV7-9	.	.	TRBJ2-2	TGTGCCAGCAGCTCAGGACACGGGGAGCTGTTTTTT	CASSSGHGELFF
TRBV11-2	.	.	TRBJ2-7	TGTGCCAGCAGCTTGAACAGGGATCCCAGACCCTACGAGCAGTACTTC	CASSLNRDPRPYEQYF
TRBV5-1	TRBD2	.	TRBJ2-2	TGCGCCAGCAGCGGAAGCGGGGCCGAGAACACCGGGGAGCTGTTTTTT	CASSGSGAENTGELFF
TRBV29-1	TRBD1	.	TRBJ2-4	TGCAGCGTTGTACCAGGGGGCAAAAACATTCAGTACTTC	CSVVPGGKNIQYF
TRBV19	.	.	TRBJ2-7	TGTGCCAGTGGGGGGACCGTGGGGTCCTACGAGCAGTACTTC	CASGGTVGSYEQYF
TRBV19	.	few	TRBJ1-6	TGTGCCAGTAGCCCTCCCGGGAGGTATTCACCCCTCCACTTT	CASSPPGRYSPLHF
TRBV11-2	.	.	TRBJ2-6	TGTGCCAGCAGCCCTGACCGGGCCAACGTCCTGACTTTC	CASSPDRANVLTF
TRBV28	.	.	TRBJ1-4	TGTGCCAGCAGTTTTTCTGAACTCCGGGCTAATGAAAAACTGTTTTTT	CASSFSELRANEKLFF
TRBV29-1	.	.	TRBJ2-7	TGCAGCGTTGAGGAAAGGGAGTACGAGCAGTACTTC	CSVEEREYEQYF
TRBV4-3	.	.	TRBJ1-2	TGCGCCAGCAGCCAAGATCGAGGCAGCGACTATGGCTACACCTTC	CASSQDRGSDYGYTF
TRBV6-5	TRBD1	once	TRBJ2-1	TGTGCCAGCAGGAGACAGGGGGAAGTTAATGAGCAGTTCTTC	CASRRQGEVNEQFF
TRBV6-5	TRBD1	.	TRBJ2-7	TGTGCCAGCAGTTATACGGGACAGGGTGGCTACGAGCAGTACTTC	CASSYTGQGGYEQYF
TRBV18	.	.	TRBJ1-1	TGTGCCAGCTCACCACCGCAGGGTCAACAGACTGAAGCTTTCTTT	CASSPPQGQQTEAFF
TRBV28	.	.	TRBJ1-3	TGTGCCAGCAGTTTAACGGTGGGAAACACCATATATTTT	CASSLTVGNTIYF
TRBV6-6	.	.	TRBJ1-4	TGTGCCAGCAGTGATCTTACCAGGGGTGAAAAACTGTTTTTT	CASSDLTRGEKLFF
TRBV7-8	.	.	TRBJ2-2	TGTGCCAGCAGCTCCGGGCGGGCCGGGGAGCTGTTTTTT	CASSSGRAGELFF
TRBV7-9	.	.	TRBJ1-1	TGTGCCAGCAGCTCACCTGGCAGGGGACCATGGTGGGCTTTCTTT	CASSSPGRGPWWAFF
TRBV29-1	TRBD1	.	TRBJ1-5	TGCAGCGCCCAAACAGGGGACAATCAGCCCCAGCATTTT	CSAQTGDNQPQHF
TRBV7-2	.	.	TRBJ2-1	TGTGCCAGCAGTCACCAGGACCCAACCCTCCTTCGAAATGAGCAGTTCTTC	CASSHQDPTLLRNEQFF
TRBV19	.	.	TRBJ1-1	TGTGCCAGTACCCACCTGGGACACGGAGCTTTCTTT	CASTHLGHGAFF
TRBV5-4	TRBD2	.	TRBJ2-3	TGTGCCAGCAGCTCTCCGGGACTAGCGGGGGGGCCGACCACAGATACGCAGTATTTT	CASSSPGLAGGPTTDTQYF
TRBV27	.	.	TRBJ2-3	TGTGCCAGCAGTCCGGGACTTTTTGCCCGCACAGATACGCAGTATTTT	CASSPGLFARTDTQYF
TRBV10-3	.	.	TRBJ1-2	TGTGCCATCAGTGAGTATCTGGGCAACTATGGCTACACCTTC	CAISEYLGNYGYTF
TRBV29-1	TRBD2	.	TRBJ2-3	TGCAGCGTTGAAGATCTGCGGGGGGTCGTCGATACGCAGTATTTT	CSVEDLRGVVDTQYF
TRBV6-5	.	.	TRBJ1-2	TGTGCCAGCAGTTACGGGTTAGCTAACTATGGCTACACCTTC	CASSYGLANYGYTF
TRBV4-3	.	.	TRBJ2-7	TGCGCCAGCAGCCAAGAACCGGACGCAGCCTACGAGCAGTACTTC	CASSQEPDAAYEQYF
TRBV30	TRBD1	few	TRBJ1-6	TGTGCCTGGAGTGGGGACAGTGGTTCACCCCTCCACTTT	CAWSGDSGSPLHF
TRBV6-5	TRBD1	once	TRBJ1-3	TGTGCCAGCAGAACCCCGGGACAGGGAAACACCATATATTTT	CASRTPGQGNTIYF
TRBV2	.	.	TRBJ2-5	TGTGCCAGCAGGGACGACATTACCCAGTACTTC	CASRDDITQYF
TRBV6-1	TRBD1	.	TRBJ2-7	TGTGCCAGCAGGACAGGGGAATTGTCCTACGAGCAGTACTTC	CASRTGELSYEQYF
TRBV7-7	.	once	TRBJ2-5	TGTGCCAGCAGCCGGGACACGGTAGAGACCCAGTACTTC	CASSRDTVETQYF
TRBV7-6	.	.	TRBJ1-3	TGTGCCAGCAGCGCCCGACGGGGTCCAGGAAACACCATATATTTT	CASSARRGPGNTIYF
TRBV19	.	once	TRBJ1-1	TGTGCCAGTAGTATACAGGGGTGGAACACTGAAGCTTTCTTT	CASSIQGWNTEAFF
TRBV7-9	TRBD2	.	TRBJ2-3	TGTGCCAGCAGCCGAACCCGAGCGGGGGTAGGAGATACGCAGTATTTT	CASSRTRAGVGDTQYF
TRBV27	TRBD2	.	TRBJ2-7	TGTGCCAGCAGTTTAAGAGTAGCGGGCTACGAGCAGTACTTC	CASSLRVAGYEQYF
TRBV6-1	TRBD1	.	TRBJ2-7	TGTGCCAGCAGTTTTGGACAGGGGTCCTACGAGCAGTACTTC	CASSFGQGSYEQYF
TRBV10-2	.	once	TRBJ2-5	TGCGCCAGCGGGTCCCGAGGGGGGGAGACCCAGTACTTC	CASGSRGGETQYF
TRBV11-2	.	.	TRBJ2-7	TGTGCCAGCAGCTTAGCAGCCAGGGGATACGAGCAGTACTTC	CASSLAARGYEQYF
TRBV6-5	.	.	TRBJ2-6	TGTGCCAGCAGTTATTGGCTTGCCGGGGCCAACGTCCTGACTTTC	CASSYWLAGANVLTF
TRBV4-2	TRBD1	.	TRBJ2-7	TGTGCCAGCAGCCAAACCACGGGACAGCGAAAGCACGAGCAGTACTTC	CASSQTTGQRKHEQYF
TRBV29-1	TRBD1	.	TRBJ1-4	TGCAGCGTTCGGGACAGGAGCGAACTGTTTTTT	CSVRDRSELFF
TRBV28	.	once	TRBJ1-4	TGTGCCAGCAGCTCCCGGGGGGGCTCCACTAATGAAAAACTGTTTTTT	CASSSRGGSTNEKLFF